A selection of T cell receptor beta chains follows, all from one sample in a study of cytomegalovirus exposure and HLA in healthy donors. Here immunoSEQ multiplex PCR was the method, and the copy in TCRdb shows in-frame clones only, minus some. The data hold under 200,000 clones, with roughly 96% observed a single time. Sequenced material: PBMCs. These receptors originate from a woman between 18 and 29 years old in good health and CMV-seronegative. Both conserved end residues are part of each CDR3. A D gene is named only where the DNA matches it firmly. Only part of the rows carry a size: once, few, many, or a class if the clone is expanded.

DNA | CDR3 | V | size | D | J
TGTGCCAGCAGCATTAACAGGGGGTTAGGCAATCAGCCCCAGCATTTT | CASSINRGLGNQPQHF | TRBV7-8 | . | TRBD1 | TRBJ1-5
TGCGCCAGCAGCGGGATGACAGGGGTGAGCACTGAAGCTTTCTTT | CASSGMTGVSTEAFF | TRBV5-1 | . | TRBD1 | TRBJ1-1
TGTGCCAGCACCCTTTCCTCCGCGGGACTCTACGAGCAGTACTTC | CASTLSSAGLYEQYF | TRBV6-5 | . | . | TRBJ2-7
TGCGCCAGCAGCCCTGGCCCGCAGAACTACGAGCAGTACTTC | CASSPGPQNYEQYF | TRBV5-1 | . | . | TRBJ2-7
TGTGCCAGCAGCTGGCAGCAAGAGACCCAGTACTTC | CASSWQQETQYF | TRBV5-6 | . | . | TRBJ2-5
TGCAGCGTTGTCCAGCAGGGTAACTATGGCTACACCTTC | CSVVQQGNYGYTF | TRBV29-1 | . | . | TRBJ1-2
TGTGCCAGCAGTTACTCGCAGTCTTATAGCAATCAGCCCCAGCATTTT | CASSYSQSYSNQPQHF | TRBV6-6 | . | . | TRBJ1-5
TGTGCCAGCAGCCGCACAGGGAGAACTACCGGGGAGCTGTTTTTT | CASSRTGRTTGELFF | TRBV5-6 | . | . | TRBJ2-2
TGTGCCAGCAGCCCAGGTGTGGCGTTATTTGGTGAGACCCAGTACTTC | CASSPGVALFGETQYF | TRBV11-2 | . | . | TRBJ2-5
TGTGCCAGCAGCGTAGATCAGGGATATTCCTACGAGCAGTACTTC | CASSVDQGYSYEQYF | TRBV9 | . | . | TRBJ2-7
TGTGCCAGCAGAGAGACTAGCGGGGGACCCAATGAGCAGTTCTTC | CASRETSGGPNEQFF | TRBV6-5 | . | TRBD2 | TRBJ2-1
TGTGCCAGCAGCTTAGCGCGACAGGGTATCTCTTACGAGCAGTACTTC | CASSLARQGISYEQYF | TRBV7-3 | . | TRBD1 | TRBJ2-7
TGTGCCAGCAGCTTAGGCCGCGTGAAAAGTAGTGTCCGGTGCGAAAAACTGTTTTTT | CASSLGRVKSSVRCEKLFF | TRBV7-6 | . | . | TRBJ1-4
TGTGCCAGCTCACTCTTCCAGGGAGGAGGTTCTGAAGCTTTCTTT | CASSLFQGGGSEAFF | TRBV18 | . | . | TRBJ1-1
TGTGCCAGCAGCTTGTGGGGGCCCAACTATGGCTACACCTTC | CASSLWGPNYGYTF | TRBV5-6 | . | . | TRBJ1-2
TGTGCCAGCAGCTTAGGGAAGGAGGGGACAGGGGGCCGCTACACCTTC | CASSLGKEGTGGRYTF | TRBV7-2 | . | TRBD1 | TRBJ1-2
TGTGCCAGCTCAACAGGGCCCCTTAGCCTCGAGCAGTACTTC | CASSTGPLSLEQYF | TRBV18 | . | . | TRBJ2-7
TGTGCCAGCACCGGGACAGGGTTTGACGAGCAGTACTTC | CASTGTGFDEQYF | TRBV4-2 | . | TRBD1 | TRBJ2-7
TGTGCCAGCAAGATCAGGGTTGGGCGCCAAGAGACCCAGTACTTC | CASKIRVGRQETQYF | TRBV2 | many | . | TRBJ2-5
TGTGCCAGCAGCCCGGGAACTAGCGGGGGCCTCCAAGAGACCCAGTACTTC | CASSPGTSGGLQETQYF | TRBV9 | . | TRBD2 | TRBJ2-5
TGTGCCAGCAGTGGGTTACGGAGGAGGGGTCGCTACGAGCAGTACTTC | CASSGLRRRGRYEQYF | TRBV27 | . | . | TRBJ2-7
TGTGCCAGCAGCTTAGTGCGACTAGAACAAGAGACCCAGTACTTC | CASSLVRLEQETQYF | TRBV7-9 | . | . | TRBJ2-5
TGTGCCAGCTCAGAGCGGGGGCCACATGGTGAGACTGAAGCTTTCTTT | CASSERGPHGETEAFF | TRBV18 | . | . | TRBJ1-1
TGTGCCAGCAGTGGTAGCGGGCGAGAGCAGTTCTTC | CASSGSGREQFF | TRBV9 | once | TRBD2 | TRBJ2-1
TGTGCCAGTTCACCCGGGACTACCTACGAGCAGTACTTC | CASSPGTTYEQYF | TRBV18 | . | TRBD2 | TRBJ2-7
TGTGCCAGCAGTGCGGGGACAGGGTGGGAAGACGAGCAGTACTTC | CASSAGTGWEDEQYF | TRBV27 | . | TRBD1 | TRBJ2-7
TGTGCCAGCAGTAGGACCAGGGGGCCCGCTGAAGCTTTCTTT | CASSRTRGPAEAFF | TRBV6-5 | . | TRBD1 | TRBJ1-1
TGTGCCATCAGAACCGGGACAGATTTAGGCTACACCTTC | CAIRTGTDLGYTF | TRBV10-3 | . | TRBD1 | TRBJ1-2
TGTGCCAGCAGCCCCCAAACCGGGACAGGGAGCGAGCAGTACTTC | CASSPQTGTGSEQYF | TRBV7-2 | . | TRBD1 | TRBJ2-7
TGCGCCAGCAGCCAAGCACCAGGACAAGGCTACGAGCAGTACTTC | CASSQAPGQGYEQYF | TRBV4-1 | . | . | TRBJ2-7
TGTGCCAGTAGTATGACAGGGAGTCCACCCCTCCACTTT | CASSMTGSPPLHF | TRBV19 | . | TRBD1 | TRBJ1-6
TGCGCCAGCAGCCAAGATACTAGCGGGGGGTTTTACAATGAGCAGTTCTTC | CASSQDTSGGFYNEQFF | TRBV4-3 | . | TRBD2 | TRBJ2-1
TGCGCCAGCAGCTTGGCTTCGACAGGGAGCTCCTATAATTCACCCCTCCACTTT | CASSLASTGSSYNSPLHF | TRBV5-1 | . | TRBD1 | TRBJ1-6
TGTGCCAGCAGCTTATTATCCGGAGGCGTCACTGAAGCTTTCTTT | CASSLLSGGVTEAFF | TRBV7-2 | once | . | TRBJ1-1
TGTGCCAGCAGCTCCACAGGGTTGGGAAACACCATATATTTT | CASSSTGLGNTIYF | TRBV7-2 | once | . | TRBJ1-3
TGTGCCAGCAGTAGGGGCCGCCCCTACGAGCAGTACTTC | CASSRGRPYEQYF | TRBV6-6 | . | . | TRBJ2-7